This passage covers 16 T cell receptor beta chains from one sample sequenced in a study of shared clonotypes between healthy human individuals (dated by TCRdb to about 2020). Library generation was performed with the immunoSEQ multiplex PCR assay. The table was pulled from immuneACCESS by TCRdb, which kept in-frame rearrangements only. Such tables lose some clones; where checked, under half of the loss comes from unresolved V genes, and the rest has no known cause. The sample profile shows about 600,000 clones; around 97% of them were found once. Roughly 0.05% of the sample is taken by the ten largest. The sample taken for sequencing was naive CD4+ T cells sorted from blood. Explained via the paper, the cell subset or site label denotes: CD45RA+ positively selected. The origin of the receptors is a young woman in good health.

This chain uses TRBV7-9 with TRBJ2-5; D possibly corresponds to TRBD2 (5 bases). V was clipped by 5 bases and J by 5 bases, with 18 bases between them. Germline CDR1 SEHNR, CDR2 FQNEAQ (reference sequence). The CDR3 is 15 amino acids. CDR3 coding DNA: TGTGCCAGCAGCCCCGCTAGGCGGACGGGGGAGACCCAGTACTTC. This encodes CASSPARRTGETQYF. Together with reference TRBV7-9 and TRBJ2-5, the CDR3 gives the full variable domain: DTGVSQNPRHKITKRGQNVTFRCDPISEHNRLYWYRQTLGQGPEFLTYFQNEAQLEKSRLLSDRFSAERPKGSFSTLEIQRTEQGDSAMYLCASSPARRTGETQYFGPGTRLLVL.

J is TRBJ1-4 and V is TRBV2; D uncertain. Trimming stripped 1 base from V and 4 bases from J, with 10 bases between. The CDR3 is made up of 15 amino acids. Germline lookup yields CDR1 SNHLY and CDR2 FYNNEI. The CDR3 spells CASSEGTVVNEKLFF. In DNA, the CDR3 is TGTGCCAGCAGTGAAGGGACGGTGGTTAATGAAAAACTGTTTTTT. Using reference TRBV2 and TRBJ1-4 for the parts outside the CDR3, the full variable domain is EPEVTQTPSHQVTQMGQEVILRCVPISNHLYFYWYRQILGQKVEFLVSFYNNEISEKSEIFDDQFSVERPDGSNFTLKIRSTKLEDSAMYFCASSEGTVVNEKLFFGSGTQLSVL.

This rearrangement joins TRBV6-1 to TRBJ1-2; weak D call: TRBD1 (6 bases). Trimming removed 1 base at V and 8 bases at J, with 11 bases between. In germline, CDR1 is MNHNS, CDR2 SASEGT. The CDR3 sequence is 13 residues long. CDR3 nucleotide sequence: TGTGCCAGCAGTGAAGGACAGGTCCGGGGCTACACCTTC. Its protein is CASSEGQVRGYTF.

The chain joins TRBV19 to TRBJ1-4; 8 positions match TRBD1. CDR3 length: 15 residues. CDR1 and CDR2 (germline): LNHDA, SQIVND (reference sequence). With 5 bases clipped from V and 4 bases from J, the junction kept 6 bases outside the gene matches. The CDR3 protein is CASSPRTGLNEKLFF. The CDR3 nucleotides read TGTGCCAGTAGTCCGAGGACAGGGCTTAATGAAAAACTGTTTTTT. Looking up the rest from reference TRBV19 and TRBJ1-4 gives the full variable domain: DGGITQSPKYLFRKEGQNVTLSCEQNLNHDAMYWYRQDPGQGLRLIYYSQIVNDFQKGDIAEGYSVSREKKESFPLTVTSAQKNPTAFYLCASSPRTGLNEKLFFGSGTQLSVL.

The count of this clone is one. This specimen includes other DNA sequences encoding the same CDR3. The genes are TRBV15 and TRBJ2-2; D remains unclear. V lost 0 bases, J lost 3 bases, and 8 bases lay in between. Germline V CDR1 and CDR2: LNHNV, YYDKDF (reference sequence). The CDR3 totals 15 residues. CDR3 coding DNA: TGTGCCACCAGCAGAGATCTGGCAGACACCGGGGAGCTGTTTTTT. This translates into CATSRDLADTGELFF.

This clone is a singleton in its sample. CDR3 residues: CASSYRETQYF. CDR3 in DNA: TGTGCCAGCAGTTACAGAGAGACCCAGTACTTC. The chain carries TRBV14 and TRBJ2-5, with D unclear. The CDR3 loop spans 11 amino acids. The V end was cut by 6 bases, the J end by 4 bases, with 6 bases between. Germline V gene data show CDR1 as SGHDN and CDR2 as FVKESK.

This chain connects TRBV28 to TRBJ1-2; D is perhaps TRBD1 (6 bases). V was pared by 4 bases and J by 6 bases, with 21 bases between. This CDR3 is 16 amino acids long. Germline-derived CDR1 and CDR2 are MDHEN and SYDVKM. Here the CDR3 reads CASSSPPGGGGNGYTF. The DNA of the CDR3 is TGTGCCAGCAGTTCCCCTCCGGGGGGCGGCGGAAATGGCTACACCTTC.

V and J are TRBV7-3 and TRBJ1-1; D is possibly TRBD1 (5 bases). The V and J ends lost 5 bases and 1 base respectively, with 8 bases between them. Germline V gene data show CDR1 as SGHTA and CDR2 as FQGTGA. This CDR3 comprises 13 residues. The chain's CDR3 is CASSRDENTEAFF. The CDR3 coding sequence is TGTGCCAGCAGCAGGGACGAGAACACTGAAGCTTTCTTT. Based on the CDR3 plus reference TRBV7-3 and TRBJ1-1, the full variable domain is GAGVSQTPSNKVTEKGKYVELRCDPISGHTALYWYRQSLGQGPEFLIYFQGTGAADDSGLPNDRFFAVRPEGSVSTLKIQRTERGDSAVYLCASSRDENTEAFFGQGTRLTVV.

The V call is TRBV6-5, the J call TRBJ1-4; D perhaps matches TRBD1 (5 bases). Germline V gives CDR1 MNHEY, CDR2 SVGAGI. Trimming took off 0 bases at V and 7 bases at J, with 12 bases between the two ends. The CDR3 runs to 15 residues. CDR3 nucleotides: TGTGCCAGCAGTTACTCCGGGACCGGGCGTGAAAAACTGTTTTTT. Translating it yields CASSYSGTGREKLFF.

This clone occurred once. The chain employs TRBV11-2 and TRBJ1-3, with a weak D call TRBD1 (6 bases). Deletions cut 6 bases from V and 6 bases from J, with 21 bases between. Germline V lookup: CDR1 SGHAT, CDR2 FQNNGV. The CDR3 is made up of 16 amino acids. CDR3 DNA: TGTGCCAGCAGTCTCCGCCTCCAGGGGTCGGAAAACACCATATATTTT. It is translated as CASSLRLQGSENTIYF.

This chain joins TRBV13 and TRBJ2-1; weak D call: TRBD2 (6 bases). This CDR3 is built from 19 residues. The germline gives CDR1 PRHDT, CDR2 FYEKMQ (reference sequence). Deletions cut 4 bases from V and 9 bases from J, with 31 bases between. The CDR3 is CASSSEGLNGRGPRSEQFF. As DNA, the CDR3 is TGTGCCAGCAGCTCCGAGGGTCTCAACGGGCGGGGACCAAGAAGTGAGCAGTTCTTC. Full variable domain (rest looked up from reference TRBV13 and TRBJ2-1): AAGVIQSPRHLIKEKRETATLKCYPIPRHDTVYWYQQGPGQDPQFLISFYEKMQSDKGSIPDRFSAQQFSDYHSELNMSSLELGDSALYFCASSSEGLNGRGPRSEQFFGPGTRLTVL.

The genes are TRBV7-2 and TRBJ2-4; 12 bases are shared with TRBD2. This CDR3 spans 14 amino acids. V dropped 6 bases and J dropped 7; count of bases not matched to a gene: 4. The V gene's germline CDR1 is SGHTA and CDR2 FQGNSA. The CDR3 DNA sequence: TGTGCCAGCAGACAAACTAGCGGGAGGAACATTCAGTACTTC. Encoded protein: CASRQTSGRNIQYF.

The chain uses TRBV4-1 and TRBJ1-2; D perhaps matches TRBD1 (5 bases). CDR1 MGHRA and CDR2 YSYEKL come from the germline V gene. The V end lost 1 base, the J end lost 7 bases, and 31 bases lay between the germline ends. The CDR3 sequence is 20 residues long. The chain's CDR3 is CASSQGGGGRGAGSLFGYTF. The CDR3 coding sequence is TGCGCCAGCAGCCAAGGGGGTGGGGGTCGGGGCGCCGGTTCCCTATTTGGCTACACCTTC.

The chain links TRBV10-1 to TRBJ2-5; 10 nucleotides agree with TRBD2. Germline CDR1 is WNHNN and CDR2 is SYGVQD (reference sequence). The CDR3 spans 16 residues. With 2 bases clipped from V and 2 bases from J, the junction kept 5 bases outside the gene matches. CDR3 residues: CASSEGLAANQETQYF. In DNA form, the CDR3 reads TGCGCCAGCAGTGAGGGACTAGCGGCTAATCAAGAGACCCAGTACTTC.

The J gene is TRBJ2-2, the V gene TRBV9; D is unclear. The germline CDR1 and CDR2 sequences are SGDLS and YYNGEE. The V end lost 5 bases, the J end lost 0 bases, and 14 bases lay between the germline ends. This CDR3 region has 16 residues. The CDR3 DNA is TGTGCCAGCAGTCCAAAAACGCGAACGAACACCGGGGAGCTGTTTTTT. Encoded protein: CASSPKTRTNTGELFF. Based on the CDR3 plus reference TRBV9 and TRBJ2-2, the full variable domain is DSGVTQTPKHLITATGQRVTLRCSPRSGDLSVYWYQQSLDQGLQFLIQYYNGEERAKGNILERFSAQQFPDLHSELNLSSLELGDSALYFCASSPKTRTNTGELFFGEGSRLTVL.

The V call is TRBV25-1, the J call TRBJ1-3, with 7 bases identical to TRBD1. The ends lost 4 bases at V and 0 bases at J; junction bases unmatched: 0. Germline V gives CDR1 MGHDK, CDR2 SYGVNS. The CDR3 has 14 amino acids. CDR3 nucleotides: TGTGCCAGCAGTGGACAGGGCTCTGGAAACACCATATATTTT. It translates to CASSGQGSGNTIYF.